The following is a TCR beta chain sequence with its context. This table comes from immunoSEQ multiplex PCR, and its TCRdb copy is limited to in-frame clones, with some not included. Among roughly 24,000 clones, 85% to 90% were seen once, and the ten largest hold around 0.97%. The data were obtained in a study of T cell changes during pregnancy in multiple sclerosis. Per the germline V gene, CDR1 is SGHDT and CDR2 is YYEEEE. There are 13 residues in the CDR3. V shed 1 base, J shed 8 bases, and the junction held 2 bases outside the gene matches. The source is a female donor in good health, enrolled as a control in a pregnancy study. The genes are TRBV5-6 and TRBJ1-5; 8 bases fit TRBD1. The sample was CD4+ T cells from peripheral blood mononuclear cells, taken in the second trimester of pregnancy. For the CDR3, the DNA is TGTGCCAGCAGCTTGAACAGGGGGAAGCCCCAGCATTTT. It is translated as CASSLNRGKPQHF.